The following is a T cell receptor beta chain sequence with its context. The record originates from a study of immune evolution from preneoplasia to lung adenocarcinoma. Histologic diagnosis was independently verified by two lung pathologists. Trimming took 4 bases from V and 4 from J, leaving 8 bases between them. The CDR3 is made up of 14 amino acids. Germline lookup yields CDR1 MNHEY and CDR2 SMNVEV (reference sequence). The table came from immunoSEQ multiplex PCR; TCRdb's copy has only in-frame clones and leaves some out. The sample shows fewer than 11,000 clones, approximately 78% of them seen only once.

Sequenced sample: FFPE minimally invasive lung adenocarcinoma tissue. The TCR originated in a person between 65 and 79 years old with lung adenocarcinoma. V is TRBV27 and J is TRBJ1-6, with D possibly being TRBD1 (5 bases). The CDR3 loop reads CASSSGMYNSPLHF. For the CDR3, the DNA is TGTGCCAGCAGTTCAGGGATGTATAATTCACCCCTCCACTTT.